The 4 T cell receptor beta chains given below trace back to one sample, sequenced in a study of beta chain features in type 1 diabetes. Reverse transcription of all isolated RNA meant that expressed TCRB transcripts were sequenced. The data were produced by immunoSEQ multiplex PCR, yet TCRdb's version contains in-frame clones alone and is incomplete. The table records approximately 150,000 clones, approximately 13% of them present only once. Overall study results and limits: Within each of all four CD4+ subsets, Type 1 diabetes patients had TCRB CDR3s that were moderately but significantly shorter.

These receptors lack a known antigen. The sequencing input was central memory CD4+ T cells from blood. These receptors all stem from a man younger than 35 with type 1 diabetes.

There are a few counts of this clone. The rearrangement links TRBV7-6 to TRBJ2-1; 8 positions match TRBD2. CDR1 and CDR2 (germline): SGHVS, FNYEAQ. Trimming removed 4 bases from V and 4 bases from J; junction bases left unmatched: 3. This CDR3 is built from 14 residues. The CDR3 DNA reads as TGTGCCAGCAGCTCCCGGGGGGGATACAATGAGCAGTTCTTC. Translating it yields CASSSRGGYNEQFF.

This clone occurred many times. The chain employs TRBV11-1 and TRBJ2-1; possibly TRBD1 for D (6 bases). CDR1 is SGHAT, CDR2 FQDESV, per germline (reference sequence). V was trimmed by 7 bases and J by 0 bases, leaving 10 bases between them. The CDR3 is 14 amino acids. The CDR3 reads CASTDRSSYNEQFF. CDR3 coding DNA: TGTGCCAGCACCGACAGGAGCTCCTACAATGAGCAGTTCTTC.

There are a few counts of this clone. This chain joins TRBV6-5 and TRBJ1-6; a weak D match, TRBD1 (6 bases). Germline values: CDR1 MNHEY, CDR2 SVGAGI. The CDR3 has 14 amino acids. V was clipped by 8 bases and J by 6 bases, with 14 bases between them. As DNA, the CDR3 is TGTGCCAGCCGAAACAGGGAGAGTAATTCACCCCTCCACTTT. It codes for CASRNRESNSPLHF.

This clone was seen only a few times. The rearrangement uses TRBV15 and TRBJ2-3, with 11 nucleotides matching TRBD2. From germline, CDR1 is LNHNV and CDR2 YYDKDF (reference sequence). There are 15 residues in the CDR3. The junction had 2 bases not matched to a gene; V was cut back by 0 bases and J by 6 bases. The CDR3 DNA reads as TGTGCCACCAGCAGAGATCCTAGCGGGGGGGATACGCAGTATTTT. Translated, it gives CATSRDPSGGDTQYF.